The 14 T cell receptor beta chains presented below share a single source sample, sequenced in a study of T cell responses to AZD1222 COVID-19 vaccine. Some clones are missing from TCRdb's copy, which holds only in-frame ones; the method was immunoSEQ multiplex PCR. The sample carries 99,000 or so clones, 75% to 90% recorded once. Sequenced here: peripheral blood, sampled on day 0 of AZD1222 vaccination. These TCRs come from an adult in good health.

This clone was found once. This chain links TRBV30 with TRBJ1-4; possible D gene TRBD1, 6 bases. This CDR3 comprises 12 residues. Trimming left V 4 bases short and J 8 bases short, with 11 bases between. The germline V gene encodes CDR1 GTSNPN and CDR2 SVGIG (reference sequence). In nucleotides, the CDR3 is TGTGCCTGGAAGGGGGTCTCGGAAAAACTGTTTTTT. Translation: CAWKGVSEKLFF.

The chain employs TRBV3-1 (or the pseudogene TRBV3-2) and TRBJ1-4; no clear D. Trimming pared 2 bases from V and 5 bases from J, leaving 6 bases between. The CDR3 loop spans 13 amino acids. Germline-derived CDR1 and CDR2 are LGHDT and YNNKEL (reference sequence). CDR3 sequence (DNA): TGTGCCAGCAGCCAACAACAGAATGAAAAACTGTTTTTT. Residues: CASSQQQNEKLFF.

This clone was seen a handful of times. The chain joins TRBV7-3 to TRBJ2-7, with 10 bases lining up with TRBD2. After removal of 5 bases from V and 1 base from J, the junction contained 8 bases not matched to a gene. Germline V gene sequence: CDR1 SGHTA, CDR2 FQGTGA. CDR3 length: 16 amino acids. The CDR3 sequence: CASSRLTSGSSYEQYF. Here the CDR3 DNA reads TGTGCCAGCAGCCGACTGACTAGCGGGTCATCCTACGAGCAGTACTTC.

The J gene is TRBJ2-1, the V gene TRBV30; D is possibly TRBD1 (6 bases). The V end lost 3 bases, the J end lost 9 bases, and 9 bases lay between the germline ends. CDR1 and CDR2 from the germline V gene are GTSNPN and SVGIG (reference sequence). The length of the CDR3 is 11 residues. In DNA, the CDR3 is TGTGCCTGGAGCCAGGACAGTGAGCAGTTCTTC. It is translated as CAWSQDSEQFF.

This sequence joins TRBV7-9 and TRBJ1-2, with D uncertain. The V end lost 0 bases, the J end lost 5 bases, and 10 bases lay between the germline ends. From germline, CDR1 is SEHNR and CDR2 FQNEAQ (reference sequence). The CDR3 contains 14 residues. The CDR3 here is CASSLASDGYGYTF. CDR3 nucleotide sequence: TGTGCCAGCAGCTTAGCGTCGGACGGGTATGGCTACACCTTC.

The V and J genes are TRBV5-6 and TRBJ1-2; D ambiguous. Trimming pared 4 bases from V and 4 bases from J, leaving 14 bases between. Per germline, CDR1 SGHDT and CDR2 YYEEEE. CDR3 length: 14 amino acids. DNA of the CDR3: TGTGCCAGCAGCGAACGGACGGTGAGCTATGGCTACACCTTC. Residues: CASSERTVSYGYTF.

DNA of the CDR3: TGTGCCAGCACCACCAGTCAGGTCTCAGCCCAGTACTTC. Its protein is CASTTSQVSAQYF. The chain carries TRBV12-3 or TRBV12-4 and TRBJ2-5, with D unresolved. This CDR3 is 13 amino acids long. Trimming cost V 7 bases and J 9 bases, with 18 bases left between them.

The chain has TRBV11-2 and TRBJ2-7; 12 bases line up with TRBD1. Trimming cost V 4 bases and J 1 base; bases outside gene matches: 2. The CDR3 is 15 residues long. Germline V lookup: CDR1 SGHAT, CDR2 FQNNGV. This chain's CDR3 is CASSSGQGASYEQYF. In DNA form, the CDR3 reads TGTGCCAGCAGCTCGGGACAGGGGGCTTCCTACGAGCAGTACTTC.

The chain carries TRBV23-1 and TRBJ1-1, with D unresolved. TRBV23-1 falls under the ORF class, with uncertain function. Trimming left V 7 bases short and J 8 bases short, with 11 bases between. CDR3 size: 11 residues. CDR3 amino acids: CASNRGGEAFF. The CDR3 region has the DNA TGCGCCAGCAACCGGGGAGGAGAAGCTTTCTTT.

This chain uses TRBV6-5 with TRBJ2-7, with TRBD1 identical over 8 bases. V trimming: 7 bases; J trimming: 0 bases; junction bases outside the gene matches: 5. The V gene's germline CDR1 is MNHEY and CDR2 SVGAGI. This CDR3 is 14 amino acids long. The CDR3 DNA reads TGTGCCAGCACCCCGACAGGGGCCTCCTACGAGCAGTACTTC. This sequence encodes CASTPTGASYEQYF.

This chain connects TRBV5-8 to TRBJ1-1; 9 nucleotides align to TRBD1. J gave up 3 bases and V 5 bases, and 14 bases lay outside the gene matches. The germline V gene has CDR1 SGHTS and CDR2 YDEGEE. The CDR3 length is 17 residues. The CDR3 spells CASRPVPGQGSHTEAFF. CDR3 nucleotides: TGTGCCAGCAGACCCGTCCCGGGACAGGGCTCTCACACTGAAGCTTTCTTT.

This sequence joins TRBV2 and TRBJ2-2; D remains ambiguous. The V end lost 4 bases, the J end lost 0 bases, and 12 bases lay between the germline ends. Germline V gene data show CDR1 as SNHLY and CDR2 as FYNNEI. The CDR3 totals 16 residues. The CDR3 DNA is TGTGCCAGCAGTGTGAGTGTCATCTCGAACACCGGGGAGCTGTTTTTT. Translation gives CASSVSVISNTGELFF.

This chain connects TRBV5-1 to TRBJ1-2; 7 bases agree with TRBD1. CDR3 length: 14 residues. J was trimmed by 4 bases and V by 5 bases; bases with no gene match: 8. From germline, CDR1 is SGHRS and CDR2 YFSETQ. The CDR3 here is CASRQTGTAYGYTF. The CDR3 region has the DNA TGCGCCAGCAGACAAACCGGGACAGCCTATGGCTACACCTTC. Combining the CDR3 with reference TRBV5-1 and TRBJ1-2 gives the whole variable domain KAGVTQTPRYLIKTRGQQVTLSCSPISGHRSVSWYQQTPGQGLQFLFEYFSETQRNKGNFPGRFSGRQFSNSRSEMNVSTLELGDSALYLCASRQTGTAYGYTFGSGTRLTVV.

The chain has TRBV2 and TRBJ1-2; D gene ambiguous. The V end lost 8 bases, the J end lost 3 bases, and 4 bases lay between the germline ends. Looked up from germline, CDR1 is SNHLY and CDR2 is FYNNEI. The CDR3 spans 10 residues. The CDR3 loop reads CASWDYGYTF. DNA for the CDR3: TGTGCCAGCTGGGACTATGGCTACACCTTC.